This T cell receptor beta chain was documented in a study of blood T cell repertoires in COVID-19 (dated by TCRdb to 2020 to 2022). Background on the whole study: Samples from collaborators originated in the United States, Italy and Spain and spanned both the acute and convalescent phases of COVID-19. The prospective study material was composed of cDNA or gDNA derived from T cells, B-cell-depleted T cells, or PBMCs. The dataset comprised deeply sampled blood TCRbeta repertoires from subjects exposed to, actively infected with, or recovered from COVID-19. The repertoires were made available in a free public database intended to serve as a resource for research on the immune response to SARS-CoV-2. Samples came from the ongoing ImmuneRACE study (first 160 participants) plus 1,254 subjects from 6 global collaborators. Sample metadata almost always included a de-identified subject ID, COVID-19 status, age in years and sex. HLA class I and class II types, where available, came from metadata supplied by the sample provider rather than from assay-based typing.

This clone appeared a single time. Its antigen is still unknown. No quality values exist for individual bases; no much larger clone is one base distant. Inclusive of the bounding cysteine and phenylalanine, the CDR3 is 15 residues long. Of all the DNA, just the CDR3 is kept, 45 bases in frame from base 1. The germline V gene (reference sequence) yields MNHEY for CDR1 and SMNVEV for CDR2. V was cut back by 0 bases and J by 2 bases, leaving a gap of 5 bases between them. The collaborating institutions used their own protocols to collect whole blood in K2EDTA tubes. For TCRbeta analysis, collaborators shipped samples in one of three forms: frozen whole blood, isolated PBMCs, or DNA extracted from either of those sample types. What the work shows at the level of the full study, not this receptor alone: Clinical and demographic metadata were provided uncurated, with the amount varying by source and participant.

TCRbeta CDR3 regions were amplified from genomic DNA by means of the immunoSEQ Assay, a bias-controlled multiplex PCR. Per the source publication's procedure: Within the assay, amplification of reference gene primers was used to estimate how many nucleated cells each sample contained. To quantify the absolute abundance of each unique TCRbeta CDR3 rearrangement, sequence reads were collapsed and filtered. For each sample, productive Simpson clonality was calculated as the square root of Simpson's diversity index across productive rearrangements. Here the immuneACCESS table is served through TCRdb, limited to in-frame sequences with V and J called. Missing clones are a known gap in these copies; in checked studies unresolved V genes cover under half, and the rest lacks a known reason. The V and J calls and clone size come from that table; D and trimming were worked out from the DNA. The sample profile shows around 60,000 clones; around 90% of them were found once. 10% to 15% of the sample lies in the top ten.

This receptor was taken from a man between 60 and 75 years old with active COVID-19. This chain is built from TRBV27 and TRBJ2-6; the D gene cannot be resolved reliably. Specimen: peripheral blood. This receptor has the CDR3 CASSLSLTGANVLTF. The bases read TGTGCCAGCAGTTTATCACTTACTGGGGCCAACGTCCTGACTTTC. The variable domain in full, with residues beyond the CDR3 obtained from the reference TRBV27 and TRBJ2-6 genes, is EAQVTQNPRYLITVTGKKLTVTCSQNMNHEYMSWYRQDPGLGLRQIYYSMNVEVTDKGDVPEGYKVSRKEKRNFPLILESPSPNQTSLYFCASSLSLTGANVLTFGAGSRLTVL.